The text below deals with one TCR beta chain. This record belongs to a study of blood T cell repertoires in COVID-19. Background on the study: The origin of the acute and convalescent COVID-19 samples was the United States, Italy and Spain.

Measured with immunoSEQ multiplex PCR; TCRdb has only the in-frame clones, and not every one. There are about 320,000 clones in the sample; approximately 91% occur only once, and almost 4% lies in the top ten. The V end was cut by 5 bases, the J end by 5 bases, with 12 bases between. CDR1 is LNHDA and CDR2 is SQIVND in the germline V gene (reference sequence). This CDR3 region has 13 residues. Study members were between about 18 and 100 years old and lived in 24 US regions. Exposed enrollees had met someone with a PCR-confirmed or clinician-diagnosed COVID-19 case at some point within the 2 weeks before study entry.

This clonotype was obtained from a woman under 40 who had been exposed to COVID-19. V and J are TRBV19 and TRBJ1-2; the D is unclear. Sequenced material: PBMCs or T cells enriched from blood (not recorded which). CDR3: CASSLPGAYGYTF. In DNA form, the CDR3 reads TGTGCCAGTAGTCTCCCGGGAGCATATGGCTACACCTTC.